This T cell receptor beta chain derives from a study of blood T cell repertoires in COVID-19. Study as a whole: T cells, B-cell-depleted T cells, or PBMCs supplied cDNA or gDNA.

This CDR3 region has 17 residues. Germline assignment: CDR1 MNHNS and CDR2 SASEGT. Trimming shortened V by 3 bases and J by 1 base, and 18 bases separated the two germline ends. Authors' methods: Reference gene primer amplification gave nucleated cell count estimates. Repertoires were generated with immunoSEQ multiplex PCR, while TCRdb's copy carries only in-frame clones and drops some. The V and J calls and clone size come from that table; D and trimming were worked out from the DNA. This sample has 240,000 or so clones, with around 81% found just once. This TCR was sampled from a man aged 30 to 39 who had recovered from COVID-19. This chain links TRBV6-1 with TRBJ1-1; D might be TRBD1 (6 bases). Material for sequencing was peripheral blood. The CDR3 sequence: CASSDRGGALGNTEAFF. CDR3 sequence (DNA): TGTGCCAGCAGTGACCGCGGGGGGGCCCTCGGGAACACTGAAGCTTTCTTT.